This TCR beta chain was profiled in a study of blood T cell repertoires in COVID-19. Study in general: The United States, Italy and Spain were the sources of the acute and convalescent COVID-19 samples. PBMCs, B-cell-depleted T cells, or T cells were the source of the cDNA or gDNA that made up the material.

The V gene lost 3 bases and the J gene lost 2 bases, with 5 bases spanning the gap. There are 13 residues in the CDR3. From germline, CDR1 is MNHNS and CDR2 SASEGT. Per the study methods: The assay estimated nucleated cells by amplifying reference gene primers. Method: immunoSEQ multiplex PCR; TCRdb's copy keeps in-frame clones and lacks some. Clone size and the V and J calls come from that table; the DNA yielded D and trimming. The sample yields roughly 65,000 clones, about 88% seen once. This receptor was identified in a man aged 60 to 75 with acute or convalescent COVID-19. Sequences were obtained from peripheral blood. V is TRBV6-1 and J is TRBJ1-3; TRBD1 is a possible D gene (5 bases). Written as DNA, the CDR3 is TGTGCCAGCAGTGACAGGGCTGGAAACACCATATATTTT. Amino acids: CASSDRAGNTIYF.